This T cell receptor beta chain was recovered during a study of Graves' ophthalmopathy and Graves' hyperthyroidism. Amplifying from RNA transcripts, the study obtained TCR beta CDR3 regions. RT-PCR in the first round used HTBI primers; a second-round multiplex PCR followed. A single record per CDR3 protein comes from TCRdb applying MiXCR to the multiplex PCR reads. Among roughly 700,000 distinct CDR3 sequences listed, 40% were seen once. This clonotype was observed many times. Trimming removed 1 base from V and 3 bases from J, with 7 bases in between. The CDR3 is 13 residues long. From germline, CDR1 is LGHNA and CDR2 YSLEER.

The V call is TRBV4-3, the J call TRBJ2-7; D uncertain. The sequence derives from an adult man with Graves' ophthalmopathy. The specimen was peripheral blood. DNA of the CDR3: TGCGCCAGCAGCCAAGCTAAGGGCTACGAGCAGTACTTC. As protein: CASSQAKGYEQYF.